What follows are 9 T cell receptor beta chains derived from one specimen sequenced in a study of T cell repertoires in cytomegalovirus infection. TCRdb ran MiXCR on the reads and lists one entry per CDR3 protein. The sample holds about 250,000 distinct CDR3 sequences, more than 9% seen once. Sequenced input: PBMCs. Receptor source: a human donor in good health (CMV status not recorded). Some clones in this sample may be carry-over from other donors' samples.

Many counts were recorded for this clonotype. The chain employs TRBV4-2 and TRBJ2-5; no clear D. CDR1 LGHNA and CDR2 YNFKEQ come from the germline V gene. Trimming took 0 bases from V and 7 from J, leaving 12 bases between them. The CDR3 sequence is 14 residues long. This CDR3 reads CASSQDHGLGTQYF. The CDR3 DNA follows: TGTGCCAGCAGCCAAGATCATGGTTTGGGGACCCAGTACTTC.

The chain joins TRBV28 to TRBJ2-1, with D possibly matching TRBD1 (6 bases). There are 15 residues in the CDR3. Looked up from germline, CDR1 is MDHEN and CDR2 is SYDVKM. The V gene lost 4 bases and the J gene lost 4 bases, with 14 bases spanning the gap. The CDR3 region has the DNA TGTGCCAGCAGTTCTGCAGGGGTGGGGTACAATGAGCAGTTCTTC. It translates to CASSSAGVGYNEQFF. Looking up the rest from reference TRBV28 and TRBJ2-1 gives the full variable domain: DVKVTQSSRYLVKRTGEKVFLECVQDMDHENMFWYRQDPGLGLRLIYFSYDVKMKEKGDIPEGYSVSREKKERFSLILESASTNQTSMYLCASSSAGVGYNEQFFGPGTRLTVL.

In its sample, this clonotype was seen many times. The chain combines TRBV5-1 with TRBJ2-1; TRBD1 matches 8 bases. This CDR3 spans 15 amino acids. Germline trimming cut 4 bases from V and 9 bases from J; bases unmatched to any gene: 12. The germline V gene has CDR1 SGHRS and CDR2 YFSETQ. The CDR3 DNA reads as TGCGCCAGCAGCCTGCCGGGACAGGTATTTAGTGAGCAGTTCTTC. This sequence encodes CASSLPGQVFSEQFF.

This clonotype was seen a few times. This rearrangement joins TRBV20-1 to TRBJ1-4; the D is unclear. Germline-derived CDR1 and CDR2 are DFQATT and SNEGSKA (reference sequence). The CDR3 sequence is 14 residues long. V gave up 3 bases and J gave up 0 bases, with 8 bases separating them. The CDR3 region is CSARGQATNEKLFF. DNA for the CDR3: TGCAGTGCTAGGGGCCAGGCAACTAATGAAAAACTGTTTTTT.

This clonotype came up many times. The chain couples TRBV7-2 to TRBJ2-2; TRBD2 might be the D (5 bases). The V end was cut by 1 base, the J end by 4 bases, with 7 bases between. This CDR3 spans 14 amino acids. The germline V gene has CDR1 SGHTA and CDR2 FQGNSA. Here the CDR3 reads CASSLDLATGELFF. The CDR3 coding sequence is TGTGCCAGCAGCTTAGACCTAGCCACCGGGGAGCTGTTTTTT.

This clonotype was seen repeatedly, ten times or more. The chain has TRBV10-3 and TRBJ2-3; D gene unclear. Germline V gives CDR1 ENHRY, CDR2 SYGVKD. V dropped 6 bases and J dropped 2 bases, with 12 bases sitting between them. This CDR3 is built from 14 residues. CDR3 loop: CAISSGRATDTQYF. CDR3 bases: TGTGCCATCAGCTCAGGACGGGCCACAGATACGCAGTATTTT.

This clonotype has at least ten counts. The chain couples TRBV19 to TRBJ2-5, with 7 nucleotides matching TRBD2. CDR3 length equals 14 residues. V dropped 9 bases and J dropped 3; count of bases not matched to a gene: 10. CDR1 is LNHDA, CDR2 SQIVND, per germline (reference sequence). CDR3 residues: CASRRVAGEETQYF. The CDR3 nucleotides are TGTGCCAGCAGAAGGGTAGCGGGCGAAGAGACCCAGTACTTC.

In this sample, this clonotype turned up many times. This chain uses TRBV25-1 with TRBJ1-1; D is possibly TRBD1 (6 bases). Germline assignment: CDR1 MGHDK and CDR2 SYGVNS. There are 11 residues in the CDR3. V was cut by 8 bases and J by 10 bases, with 14 bases left in between. The chain's CDR3 is CASLGAPGAFF. In DNA form, the CDR3 reads TGTGCCAGCCTGGGGGCGCCAGGAGCTTTCTTT.

The sample holds one count of this clonotype. The V and J genes are TRBV7-8 and TRBJ2-5; D perhaps matches TRBD2 (5 bases). Germline CDR1 reads SGHVS; CDR2 reads FQNEAQ. There are 14 residues in the CDR3. Trimming left V 2 bases short and J 5 bases short, with 12 bases between. The CDR3, as DNA: TGTGCCAGCAGCTTACGGGCTAGCCGGGAGACCCAGTACTTC. Protein sequence: CASSLRASRETQYF.